The next 30 T cell receptor beta chains were all read from a single sample in a study of blood T cell repertoires in COVID-19. This table comes from immunoSEQ multiplex PCR, and its TCRdb copy is limited to in-frame clones, with some not included. The repertoire has around 260,000 clones, about 87% of them found once; the top ten carry under 2.5%. The sequencing sample was made of peripheral blood. The receptor set was obtained from a woman aged 45-60 years with acute or convalescent COVID-19.

The gene calls are TRBV29-1 and TRBJ2-3, with D tentatively TRBD1 (5 bases). Between the trimmed V and J ends, which lost 7 bases and 3 bases, there was a span of 14 bases. The germline V gene has CDR1 SQVTM and CDR2 ANQGSEA. The CDR3 extends over 13 amino acids. The CDR3: CSENRGGTDTQYF. The CDR3 DNA sequence: TGCAGCGAGAATAGGGGTGGGACAGATACGCAGTATTTT.

The chain couples TRBV5-1 to TRBJ2-3; D possibly corresponds to TRBD1 (6 bases). CDR3 length equals 14 residues. The germline V and J ends were trimmed by 0 bases and 4 bases, with 9 bases remaining between them. Looked up from germline, CDR1 is SGHRS and CDR2 is YFSETQ. The CDR3 nucleotides read TGCGCCAGCAGCTTGGTTTGGGGGCCAGATACGCAGTATTTT. Translating it yields CASSLVWGPDTQYF.

The gene calls are TRBV5-4 and TRBJ2-7; 11 bases align to TRBD2. Germline lookup yields CDR1 SGHNT and CDR2 YYREEE (reference sequence). This CDR3 spans 15 amino acids. The ends lost 1 base at V and 5 bases at J; junction bases unmatched: 5. The CDR3 DNA reads as TGTGCCAGCAGCTTGCCGGGACTAGCGGAGAACGAGCAGTACTTC. Its protein product is CASSLPGLAENEQYF. The full variable domain, in which reference TRBV5-4 and TRBJ2-7 provide the parts outside the CDR3, is ETGVTQSPTHLIKTRGQQVTLRCSSQSGHNTVSWYQQALGQGPQFIFQYYREEENGRGNFPPRFSGLQFPNYSSELNVNALELDDSALYLCASSLPGLAENEQYFGPGTRLTVT.

The chain carries TRBV27 and TRBJ1-5, with 8 bases lining up with TRBD1. The CDR3 runs 13 residues. With V trimmed by 5 bases and J by 7 bases, 4 bases remained unmatched. Germline loops: CDR1 MNHEY, CDR2 SMNVEV (reference sequence). CDR3 loop: CASSRTGMQPQHF. The CDR3 nucleotides are TGTGCCAGCAGTCGGACAGGGATGCAGCCCCAGCATTTT.

This chain links TRBV7-3 with TRBJ2-3, with TRBD1 as a possible D gene (6 bases). The CDR3 spans 15 residues. V was cut by 5 bases and J by 3 bases, with 15 bases left in between. Germline V gives CDR1 SGHTA, CDR2 FQGTGA. The CDR3 nucleotides read TGTGCCAGCAGCATTACAGGGCCGGGAACAGATACGCAGTATTTT. This encodes CASSITGPGTDTQYF.

The count of this clone is one. V is TRBV7-9 and J is TRBJ1-4, with a tentative D call TRBD1 (6 bases). Trimming took 3 bases from V and 4 from J, leaving 9 bases between them. From germline, CDR1 is SEHNR and CDR2 FQNEAQ (reference sequence). CDR3 length equals 14 residues. The CDR3 nucleotides read TGTGCCAGCAGCTTCAGACAGGATAATGAAAAACTGTTTTTT. It codes for CASSFRQDNEKLFF. Together with reference TRBV7-9 and TRBJ1-4, the CDR3 gives the full variable domain: DTGVSQNPRHKITKRGQNVTFRCDPISEHNRLYWYRQTLGQGPEFLTYFQNEAQLEKSRLLSDRFSAERPKGSFSTLEIQRTEQGDSAMYLCASSFRQDNEKLFFGSGTQLSVL.

The rearrangement uses TRBV19 and TRBJ1-5, with 8 bases identical to TRBD1. Looked up from germline, CDR1 is LNHDA and CDR2 is SQIVND (reference sequence). The CDR3 is 14 amino acids. Trimming cost V 3 bases and J 3 bases; bases outside gene matches: 1. This CDR3 is CASSMDRANQPQHF. CDR3 nucleotides: TGTGCCAGTAGTATGGACAGGGCCAATCAGCCCCAGCATTTT.

This sequence joins TRBV18 and TRBJ2-7, with 7 bases lining up with TRBD1. Germline assignment: CDR1 KGHSH and CDR2 LQKENI. After removal of 4 bases from V and 5 bases from J, the junction contained 8 bases not matched to a gene. CDR3 size: 14 residues. The CDR3 DNA reads as TGTGCCAGCTCACTAGTCAGGGGGAGCGACGAGCAGTACTTC. It specifies CASSLVRGSDEQYF.

The count of this clone is one. V and J are TRBV6-2 or TRBV6-3 and TRBJ2-7; 11 bases agree with TRBD2. V lost 2 bases and J lost 0; bases outside the gene matches: 6. Per germline, CDR1 MNHEY and CDR2 SVGEGT. The CDR3 totals 17 residues. As DNA, the CDR3 is TGTGCCAGCAGTTACGAGTTGACTAGCGGGGACTCCTACGAGCAGTACTTC. This codes for CASSYELTSGDSYEQYF.

This chain uses TRBV27 with TRBJ2-3; TRBD2 aligns across 9 bases. Germline assignment: CDR1 MNHEY and CDR2 SMNVEV (reference sequence). The CDR3 consists of 17 residues. V lost 4 bases to trimming and J lost 0 bases; unmatched junction nucleotides: 8. The CDR3 spells CASSSILAGPSTDTQYF. In nucleotides, the CDR3 is TGTGCCAGCAGTTCGATTCTAGCGGGACCTAGCACAGATACGCAGTATTTT.

As concerns this clone: Other DNA sequences from this sample encode an identical CDR3 as well. The V call is TRBV11-3, the J call TRBJ2-1; TRBD2 matches 7 bases. The germline V gene has CDR1 SGHNT and CDR2 YENEEA. The CDR3 is 15 residues long. V was pared by 1 base and J by 0 bases, with 0 bases of the junction left unmatched. The CDR3 coding sequence is TGTGCCAGCAGCTTAGGCGGGAGCTCCTACAATGAGCAGTTCTTC. Its protein product is CASSLGGSSYNEQFF.

This clone was recorded a few times. The chain carries TRBV3-1 (or the pseudogene TRBV3-2) and TRBJ2-2; 7 bases line up with TRBD1. V lost 6 bases, J lost 3 bases, and 4 bases stayed unmatched. The CDR3 length is 14 residues. The germline CDR1 and CDR2 sequences are LGHDT and YNNKEL (reference sequence). In DNA, the CDR3 is TGTGCCAGCAGTTGGGACAGTTACACCGGGGAGCTGTTTTTT. Its translation: CASSWDSYTGELFF.

In this sample, this clone turned up a few times. This chain links TRBV7-9 with TRBJ2-5; 7 bases are a match to TRBD1. This CDR3 has 14 amino acids. After removal of 7 bases from V and 2 bases from J, the junction contained 7 bases not matched to a gene. Germline CDR1 is SEHNR and CDR2 is FQNEAQ (reference sequence). The CDR3, as DNA: TGTGCCAGCAACTCCGGCAGGGGGCAAGAGACCCAGTACTTC. Translating gives CASNSGRGQETQYF.

This chain uses TRBV28 with TRBJ1-1, with 9 bases matching TRBD1. The V segment lost 5 bases and the J segment 6 bases; nucleotides outside the gene matches: 7. CDR1 and CDR2 from the germline V gene are MDHEN and SYDVKM. The length of the CDR3 is 14 residues. In DNA, the CDR3 is TGTGCCAGCAGTGGACAGGGGACGGTAGCTGAAGCTTTCTTT. Residues: CASSGQGTVAEAFF.

CDR3 amino acids: CASSPRGGRAYNEQFF. The CDR3 DNA follows: TGTGCCAGCAGCCCTAGAGGGGGCAGGGCCTACAATGAGCAGTTCTTC. This chain connects TRBV27 to TRBJ2-1, with 7 bases identical to TRBD1. In germline, CDR1 is MNHEY, CDR2 SMNVEV (reference sequence). CDR3 length: 16 residues. Trimming cost V 6 bases and J 2 bases; bases outside gene matches: 10.

Of note for this clone: Other DNA variants within this sample encode the same CDR3. The genes are TRBV7-9 and TRBJ2-7; TRBD1 matches 12 bases. Germline values: CDR1 SEHNR, CDR2 FQNEAQ (reference sequence). This CDR3 spans 14 amino acids. V dropped 3 bases and J dropped 4; count of bases not matched to a gene: 1. The CDR3 DNA reads TGTGCCAGCAGCTTGGGACAGGGGGCGTACGAGCAGTACTTC. Translation gives CASSLGQGAYEQYF.

The V call is TRBV6-1, the J call TRBJ2-1; no definite D call. This CDR3 has 15 residues. Trimming took off 1 base at V and 5 bases at J, with 12 bases between the two ends. The germline CDR1 and CDR2 sequences are MNHNS and SASEGT. CDR3 region: CASSEVLSVDNEQFF. In nucleotides, the CDR3 is TGTGCCAGCAGTGAAGTATTATCTGTTGACAATGAGCAGTTCTTC.

Ten or more counts support this clone. V is TRBV6-5 and J is TRBJ2-1; 10 positions agree with TRBD1. The CDR3 length is 13 residues. Looked up from germline, CDR1 is MNHEY and CDR2 is SVGAGI. V gave up 7 bases and J gave up 6 bases; unmatched junction bases: 3. The CDR3 is CASTDRGFNEQFF. The CDR3 bases are TGTGCCAGCACGGACAGGGGGTTCAATGAGCAGTTCTTC.

Comment on this clone: This specimen includes other DNA sequences encoding the same CDR3. V is TRBV7-3 and J is TRBJ2-5; TRBD2 aligns across 10 bases. With 2 bases clipped from V and 4 bases from J, the junction kept 1 base outside the gene matches. Germline CDR1 and CDR2: SGHTA and FQGTGA. This CDR3 contains 14 residues. CDR3 coding DNA: TGTGCCAGCAGCTTACTAGCGGGAGTAGAGACCCAGTACTTC. Encoded protein: CASSLLAGVETQYF.

The rearrangement uses TRBV29-1 and TRBJ1-5, with 7 bases fitting TRBD1. Germline V lookup: CDR1 SQVTM, CDR2 ANQGSEA. The CDR3 runs to 15 residues. Trimming removed 4 bases from V and 3 bases from J; junction bases left unmatched: 9. The CDR3 region is CSVVGGLFPNQPQHF. The CDR3, as DNA: TGCAGCGTTGTAGGGGGCCTATTTCCCAATCAGCCCCAGCATTTT.

The chain links TRBV14 to TRBJ2-5, with TRBD2 matching over 7 bases. The CDR3 sequence is 18 residues long. The junction had 18 bases not matched to a gene; V was cut back by 4 bases and J by 4 bases. Germline lookup yields CDR1 SGHDN and CDR2 FVKESK. The CDR3 DNA sequence: TGTGCCAGCAGCCGTTCGATCGGACTAGTAGTAGGATTAGAGACCCAGTACTTC. The encoded protein is CASSRSIGLVVGLETQYF.

This clone was counted a few times. The V gene is TRBV9, the J gene TRBJ1-2; 9 nucleotides agree with TRBD1. Germline CDR1 is SGDLS and CDR2 is YYNGEE. The CDR3 loop spans 15 amino acids. The junction had 10 bases not matched to a gene; V was cut back by 4 bases and J by 6 bases. CDR3 DNA: TGTGCCAGCAGCTCCTCGACAGGGGGAATCGATGGCTACACCTTC. This gives the protein CASSSSTGGIDGYTF.

This clone showed up just a few times. This chain joins TRBV6-5 and TRBJ1-6; D unresolved. The CDR3 has 12 amino acids. V was shortened by 6 bases and J by 6 bases, with 6 bases between the two germline ends. Per germline, CDR1 MNHEY and CDR2 SVGAGI. The CDR3 loop is CASSQVNSPLHF. In DNA form, the CDR3 reads TGTGCCAGCAGCCAGGTTAATTCACCCCTCCACTTT.

V gene TRBV30 combines with J gene TRBJ1-4; maybe TRBD1 (5 bases). Trimming pared 0 bases from V and 5 bases from J, leaving 10 bases between. Germline V gives CDR1 GTSNPN, CDR2 SVGIG (reference sequence). The CDR3 is 14 amino acids. CDR3 sequence: CAWSVSDRNEKLFF. CDR3 coding DNA: TGTGCCTGGAGTGTCTCCGACAGAAATGAAAAACTGTTTTTT. The complete variable domain, with remaining parts taken from reference TRBV30 and TRBJ1-4, reads SQTIHQWPATLVQPVGSPLSLECTVEGTSNPNLYWYRQAAGRGLQLLFYSVGIGQISSEVPQNLSASRPQDRQFILSSKKLLLSDSGFYLCAWSVSDRNEKLFFGSGTQLSVL.

J is TRBJ2-1 and V is TRBV9, with D perhaps matching TRBD2 (6 bases). The CDR3 extends over 14 amino acids. In germline, CDR1 is SGDLS, CDR2 YYNGEE. V was cut by 4 bases and J by 7 bases, with 15 bases left in between. As DNA, the CDR3 is TGTGCCAGCAGCCTTGTCGGGAGTACAAATGAGCAGTTCTTC. It codes for CASSLVGSTNEQFF.

The chain recombines TRBV7-2 with TRBJ1-5; 9 bases line up with TRBD1. With V trimmed by 5 bases and J by 6 bases, 11 bases remained unmatched. The CDR3 is 16 amino acids. The germline gives CDR1 SGHTA, CDR2 FQGNSA. CDR3 protein: CASSPDSGTGIQPQHF. CDR3 nucleotide sequence: TGTGCCAGCAGCCCGGACTCCGGGACAGGGATTCAGCCCCAGCATTTT. The full variable domain, its missing parts supplied by reference TRBV7-2 and TRBJ1-5, is GAGVSQSPSNKVTEKGKDVELRCDPISGHTALYWYRQSLGQGLEFLIYFQGNSAPDKSGLPSDRFSAERTGGSVSTLTIQRTQQEDSAVYLCASSPDSGTGIQPQHFGDGTRLSIL.

The V and J genes are TRBV5-1 and TRBJ1-1; no definite D call. The V gene lost 0 bases and the J gene lost 1 base, with 7 bases spanning the gap. Germline V gene sequence: CDR1 SGHRS, CDR2 YFSETQ. The CDR3 totals 14 residues. DNA of the CDR3: TGCGCCAGCAGCTTGGAATCCCAGAACACTGAAGCTTTCTTT. It specifies CASSLESQNTEAFF. Based on the CDR3 plus reference TRBV5-1 and TRBJ1-1, the full variable domain is KAGVTQTPRYLIKTRGQQVTLSCSPISGHRSVSWYQQTPGQGLQFLFEYFSETQRNKGNFPGRFSGRQFSNSRSEMNVSTLELGDSALYLCASSLESQNTEAFFGQGTRLTVV.

The chain uses TRBV4-1 and TRBJ2-7; a possible D gene is TRBD2 (6 bases). Deletions cut 2 bases from V and 0 bases from J, with 17 bases between. Germline V gene sequence: CDR1 MGHRA, CDR2 YSYEKL. This CDR3 region has 17 residues. The CDR3 DNA follows: TGCGCCAGCAGCCAAAATTATGGGGGAGGTTTCTCCTACGAGCAGTACTTC. It specifies CASSQNYGGGFSYEQYF.

There are a few counts of this clone. The gene calls are TRBV18 and TRBJ2-2; D gene uncertain. This CDR3 is 12 amino acids long. V was shortened by 10 bases and J by 3 bases, with 9 bases between the two germline ends. Germline V gives CDR1 KGHSH, CDR2 LQKENI. CDR3 sequence (DNA): TGTGCCACCTCCCGGGACACCGGGGAGCTGTTTTTT. Translating gives CATSRDTGELFF. Full variable domain (rest looked up from reference TRBV18 and TRBJ2-2): NAGVMQNPRHLVRRRGQEARLRCSPMKGHSHVYWYRQLPEEGLKFMVYLQKENIIDESGMPKERFSAEFPKEGPSILRIQQVVRGDSAAYFCATSRDTGELFFGEGSRLTVL.

This clone appeared a few times. V gene TRBV19 combines with J gene TRBJ1-4; D is unclear. The CDR3 is 15 amino acids. Germline CDR1 reads LNHDA; CDR2 reads SQIVND (reference sequence). Trimming pared 0 bases from V and 8 bases from J, leaving 13 bases between. CDR3 in amino acids: CASSIDPRNREKLFF. DNA of the CDR3: TGTGCCAGTAGTATAGATCCGCGGAATCGGGAAAAACTGTTTTTT. Variable domain in full (rest from reference TRBV19 and TRBJ1-4): DGGITQSPKYLFRKEGQNVTLSCEQNLNHDAMYWYRQDPGQGLRLIYYSQIVNDFQKGDIAEGYSVSREKKESFPLTVTSAQKNPTAFYLCASSIDPRNREKLFFGSGTQLSVL.